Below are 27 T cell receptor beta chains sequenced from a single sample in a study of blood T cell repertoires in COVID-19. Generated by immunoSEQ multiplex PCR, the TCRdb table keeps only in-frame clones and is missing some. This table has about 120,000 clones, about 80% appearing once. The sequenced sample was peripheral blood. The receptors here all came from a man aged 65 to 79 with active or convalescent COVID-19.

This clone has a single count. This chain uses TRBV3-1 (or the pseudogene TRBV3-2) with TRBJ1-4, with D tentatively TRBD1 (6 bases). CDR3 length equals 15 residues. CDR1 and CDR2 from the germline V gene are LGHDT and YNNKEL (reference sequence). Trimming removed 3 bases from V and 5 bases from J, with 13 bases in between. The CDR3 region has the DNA TGTGCCAGCAGCCATGCTAGTCAGGGGAATGAAAAACTGTTTTTT. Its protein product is CASSHASQGNEKLFF.

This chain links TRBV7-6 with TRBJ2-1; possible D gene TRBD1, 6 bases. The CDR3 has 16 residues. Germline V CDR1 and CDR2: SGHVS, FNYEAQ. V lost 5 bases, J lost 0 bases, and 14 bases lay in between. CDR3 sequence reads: CASSTGTKSSYNEQFF. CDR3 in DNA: TGTGCCAGCAGCACCGGGACAAAAAGCTCCTACAATGAGCAGTTCTTC.

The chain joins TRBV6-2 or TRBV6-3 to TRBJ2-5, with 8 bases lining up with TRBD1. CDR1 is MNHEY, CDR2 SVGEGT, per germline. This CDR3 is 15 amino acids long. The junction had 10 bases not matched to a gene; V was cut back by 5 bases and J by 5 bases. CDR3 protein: CASSLRNRGMETQYF. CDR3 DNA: TGTGCCAGCAGTCTGCGAAACAGGGGGATGGAGACCCAGTACTTC.

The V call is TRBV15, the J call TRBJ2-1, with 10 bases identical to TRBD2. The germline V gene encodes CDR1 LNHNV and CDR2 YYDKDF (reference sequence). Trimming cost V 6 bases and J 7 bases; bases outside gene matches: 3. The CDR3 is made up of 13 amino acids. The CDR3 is CATRSGGANEQFF. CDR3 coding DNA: TGTGCCACCAGAAGCGGGGGGGCAAATGAGCAGTTCTTC.

The CDR3 DNA reads TGTGCCAGCAGTTTGGGACAGGCGAGCACAGATACGCAGTATTTT. Protein: CASSLGQASTDTQYF. V is TRBV6-6 and J is TRBJ2-3, with 8 positions matching TRBD1. CDR3 length equals 15 residues. Per the germline V gene, CDR1 is MNHNY and CDR2 is SVGAGI (reference sequence). J lost 0 bases, V lost 4 bases, and 3 bases had no gene match.

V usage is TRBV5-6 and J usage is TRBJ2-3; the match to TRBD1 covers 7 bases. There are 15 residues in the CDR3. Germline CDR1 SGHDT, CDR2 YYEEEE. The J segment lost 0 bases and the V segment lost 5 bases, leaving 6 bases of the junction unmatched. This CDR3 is CASSRRGPSTDTQYF. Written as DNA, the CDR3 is TGTGCCAGCAGTCGAAGGGGGCCTAGCACAGATACGCAGTATTTT.

CDR3 loop: CSATGTGAYEQYF. The CDR3 region has the DNA TGCAGCGCAACCGGGACAGGAGCCTACGAGCAGTACTTC. The J gene is TRBJ2-7, the V gene TRBV29-1; 8 bases match TRBD1. V shed 7 bases and J 2 bases; nucleotides not matched to a gene: 7. This CDR3 comprises 13 residues. Germline loops: CDR1 SQVTM, CDR2 ANQGSEA.

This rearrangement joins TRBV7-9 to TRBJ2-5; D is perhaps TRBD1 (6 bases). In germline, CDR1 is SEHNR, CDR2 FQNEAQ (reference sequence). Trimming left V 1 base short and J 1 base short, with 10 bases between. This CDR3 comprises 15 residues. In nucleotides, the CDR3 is TGTGCCAGCAGCTTAGGGACAGCCTCCCAAGAGACCCAGTACTTC. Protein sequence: CASSLGTASQETQYF. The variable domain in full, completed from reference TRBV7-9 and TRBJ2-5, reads DTGVSQNPRHKITKRGQNVTFRCDPISEHNRLYWYRQTLGQGPEFLTYFQNEAQLEKSRLLSDRFSAERPKGSFSTLEIQRTEQGDSAMYLCASSLGTASQETQYFGPGTRLLVL.

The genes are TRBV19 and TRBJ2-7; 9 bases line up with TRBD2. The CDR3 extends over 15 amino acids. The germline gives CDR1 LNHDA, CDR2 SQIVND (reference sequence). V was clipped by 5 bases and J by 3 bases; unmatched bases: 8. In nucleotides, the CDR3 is TGTGCCAGTAGTGAGGGGGCTAGCGGGATCTACGAGCAGTACTTC. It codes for CASSEGASGIYEQYF.

CDR3 protein: CASSQFKGVSGNTIYF. In nucleotides, the CDR3 is TGTGCCAGCAGCCAATTTAAAGGAGTCTCTGGAAACACCATATATTTT. This sequence joins TRBV14 and TRBJ1-3; D is unresolved. The CDR3 has 16 residues. Germline loops: CDR1 SGHDN, CDR2 FVKESK. Trimming left V 2 bases short and J 0 bases short, with 11 bases between.

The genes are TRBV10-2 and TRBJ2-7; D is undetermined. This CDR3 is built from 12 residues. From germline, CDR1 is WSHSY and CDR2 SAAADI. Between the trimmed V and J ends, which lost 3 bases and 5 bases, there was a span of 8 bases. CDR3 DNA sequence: TGCGCCAGCAGTGACAGAACCAACGAGCAGTACTTC. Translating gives CASSDRTNEQYF.

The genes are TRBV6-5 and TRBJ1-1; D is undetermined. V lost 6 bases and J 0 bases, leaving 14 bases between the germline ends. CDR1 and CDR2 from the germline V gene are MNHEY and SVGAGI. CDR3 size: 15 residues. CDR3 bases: TGTGCCAGCAGCCGCGGGGTCTCCATGAACACTGAAGCTTTCTTT. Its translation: CASSRGVSMNTEAFF.

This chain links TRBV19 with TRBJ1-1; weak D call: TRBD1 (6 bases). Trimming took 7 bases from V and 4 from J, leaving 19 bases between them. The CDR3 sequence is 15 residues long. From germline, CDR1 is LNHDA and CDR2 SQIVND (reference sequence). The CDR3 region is CASNRPRGASTEAFF. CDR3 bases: TGTGCCAGTAACCGGCCACGGGGGGCGAGCACTGAAGCTTTCTTT.

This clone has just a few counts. The CDR3 region has the DNA TGCGCCAGCAGCCAAGAAAGGACAGGGGGCTTAAATGAGCAGTTCTTC. Amino acid sequence: CASSQERTGGLNEQFF. This chain uses TRBV4-3 with TRBJ2-1, with 11 bases matching TRBD1. Germline CDR1 LGHNA, CDR2 YSLEER. Trimming took 0 bases from V and 7 from J; bases not matched to a gene: 5. The CDR3 is 16 residues long.

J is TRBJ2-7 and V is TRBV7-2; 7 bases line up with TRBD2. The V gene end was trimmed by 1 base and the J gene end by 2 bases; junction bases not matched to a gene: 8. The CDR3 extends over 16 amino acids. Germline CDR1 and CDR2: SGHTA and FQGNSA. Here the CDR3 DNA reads TGTGCCAGCAGCTTAGGGATGCGGGCGGGGGCCTACGAGCAGTACTTC. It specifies CASSLGMRAGAYEQYF.

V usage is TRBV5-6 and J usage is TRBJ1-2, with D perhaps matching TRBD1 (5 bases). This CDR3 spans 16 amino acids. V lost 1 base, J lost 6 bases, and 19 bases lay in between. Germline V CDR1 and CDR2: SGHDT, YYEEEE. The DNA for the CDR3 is TGTGCCAGCAGCTTGTTGGGGCCAGGGATAGTCCATGGCTACACCTTC. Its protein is CASSLLGPGIVHGYTF.

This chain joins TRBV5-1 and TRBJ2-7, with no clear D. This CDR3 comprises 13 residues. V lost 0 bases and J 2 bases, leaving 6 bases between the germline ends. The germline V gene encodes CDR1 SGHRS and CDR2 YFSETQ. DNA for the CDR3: TGCGCCAGCAGCTTGGGGGCAGCCTACGAGCAGTACTTC. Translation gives CASSLGAAYEQYF.

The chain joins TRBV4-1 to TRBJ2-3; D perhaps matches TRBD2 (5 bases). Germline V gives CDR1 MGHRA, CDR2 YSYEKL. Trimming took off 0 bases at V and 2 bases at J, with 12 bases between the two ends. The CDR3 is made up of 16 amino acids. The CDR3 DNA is TGCGCCAGCAGCCAAGAAGGACTCGTTCTCACAGATACGCAGTATTTT. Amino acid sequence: CASSQEGLVLTDTQYF.

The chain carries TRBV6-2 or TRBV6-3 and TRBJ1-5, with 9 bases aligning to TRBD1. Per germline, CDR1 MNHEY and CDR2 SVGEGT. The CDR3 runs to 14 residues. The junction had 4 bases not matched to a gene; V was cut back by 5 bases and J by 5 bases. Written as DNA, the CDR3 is TGTGCCAGCAGTGCCGGGACAGGGTATCAGCCCCAGCATTTT. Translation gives CASSAGTGYQPQHF.

CDR3 sequence reads: CASNLAGGPSDTQYF. The DNA for the CDR3 is TGTGCCAGCAACCTAGCGGGGGGGCCATCAGATACGCAGTATTTT. The gene calls are TRBV7-2 and TRBJ2-3, with 12 nucleotides matching TRBD2. This CDR3 is built from 15 residues. CDR1 is SGHTA, CDR2 FQGNSA, per germline. The junction had 6 bases not matched to a gene; V was cut back by 7 bases and J by 4 bases.

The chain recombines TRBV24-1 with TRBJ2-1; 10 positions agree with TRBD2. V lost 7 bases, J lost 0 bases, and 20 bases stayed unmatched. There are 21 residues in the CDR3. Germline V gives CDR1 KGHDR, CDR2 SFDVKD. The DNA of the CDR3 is TGTGCCACCAGAGGGCAGGGGGGTCTAGCGGGAGTACTTAGCTCCTACAATGAGCAGTTCTTC. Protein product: CATRGQGGLAGVLSSYNEQFF.

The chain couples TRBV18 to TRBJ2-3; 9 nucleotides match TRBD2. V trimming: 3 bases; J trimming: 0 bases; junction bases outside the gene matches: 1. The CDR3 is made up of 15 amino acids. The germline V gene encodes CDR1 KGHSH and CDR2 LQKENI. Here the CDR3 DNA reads TGTGCCAGCTCACCTACTAGCGGGAGCACAGATACGCAGTATTTT. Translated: CASSPTSGSTDTQYF.

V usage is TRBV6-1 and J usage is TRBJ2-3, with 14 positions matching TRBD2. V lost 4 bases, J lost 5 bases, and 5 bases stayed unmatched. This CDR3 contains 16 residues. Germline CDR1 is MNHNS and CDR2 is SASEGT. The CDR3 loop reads CASSGLAGGLVDTQYF. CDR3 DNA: TGTGCCAGCAGTGGACTAGCGGGAGGGTTGGTAGATACGCAGTATTTT.

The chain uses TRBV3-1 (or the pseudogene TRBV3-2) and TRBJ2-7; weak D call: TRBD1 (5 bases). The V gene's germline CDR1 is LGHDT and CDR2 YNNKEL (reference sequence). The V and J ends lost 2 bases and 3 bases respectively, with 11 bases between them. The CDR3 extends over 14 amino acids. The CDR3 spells CASSQPGQDYEQYF. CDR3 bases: TGTGCCAGCAGCCAACCTGGACAAGACTACGAGCAGTACTTC.

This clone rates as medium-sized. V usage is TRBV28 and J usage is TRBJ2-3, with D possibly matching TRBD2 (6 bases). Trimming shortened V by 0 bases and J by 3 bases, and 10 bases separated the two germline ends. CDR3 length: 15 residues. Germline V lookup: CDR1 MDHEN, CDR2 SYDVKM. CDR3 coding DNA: TGTGCCAGCAGTTTATGGCAGGGAGGAACAGATACGCAGTATTTT. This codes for CASSLWQGGTDTQYF.

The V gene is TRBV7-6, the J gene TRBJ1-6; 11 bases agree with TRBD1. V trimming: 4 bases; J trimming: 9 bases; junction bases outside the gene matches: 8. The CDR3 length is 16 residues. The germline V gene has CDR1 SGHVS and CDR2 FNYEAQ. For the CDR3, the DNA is TGTGCCAGCAGCTCTTTCCTGGGACAGGGGGGTTCACCCCTCCACTTT. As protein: CASSSFLGQGGSPLHF.

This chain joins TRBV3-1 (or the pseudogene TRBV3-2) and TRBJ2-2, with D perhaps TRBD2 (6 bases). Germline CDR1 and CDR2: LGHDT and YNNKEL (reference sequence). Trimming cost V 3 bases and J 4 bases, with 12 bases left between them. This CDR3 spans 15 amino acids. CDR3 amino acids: CASSQGLPGTGELFF. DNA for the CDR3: TGTGCCAGCAGCCAGGGACTCCCGGGCACCGGGGAGCTGTTTTTT.